This paragraph covers one TCR beta chain sequence. Its specificity is unknown. TCRdb's table, derived via immunoSEQ multiplex PCR, lists solely in-frame clones and lacks some. The sample records about 89,000 clones, 94% being singletons. These data originate in a study of graft-versus-host responses after intestinal transplantation. Looking at the study overall: Induction using anti-thymocyte globulin, followed by tacrolimus and steroids for approximately 3 years, was given to all recipients.

Germline V CDR1 and CDR2: SGHNT, YENEEA. The CDR3 consists of 15 residues. Study-level points and caveats: The highest levels of circulating GvH clones went along with early declines in HvG clones after transplant.

Source: unstimulated CD4+ T cells sorted from spleen or lymph node cells, taken before transplant. The source is a human donor who was the organ donor for an intestinal transplant. The chain links TRBV11-3 to TRBJ2-5; D not certain. The last part of the DNA fits TRBJ2-7 better; the J call may be wrong. The CDR3 loop is CASSSAWTASYEQYF. DNA for the CDR3: TGTGCCAGCAGCTCGGCCTGGACGGCTTCCTACGAGCAGTACTTC.